This TCR beta chain was observed in a study of T cell responses to AZD1222 COVID-19 vaccine. General study results and limits: Donors, mostly white British, included more females; clonal diversity was possibly underestimated. Baseline seropositives among AZD1222 recipients totaled only 6 or 7.

Profiled with immunoSEQ multiplex PCR; TCRdb holds only in-frame clones, not every one. The table shows 95,000 to 120,000 clones, with around 88% occurring only once. CDR1 and CDR2 (germline): LGHDT, YNNKEL (reference sequence). Losses at the gene ends were 3 bases for V and 6 bases for J; bases not matched to a gene: 7. CDR3 size: 15 residues. Of note for this clone: The antigen is not known.

The sequence derives from an adult who received the AZD1222 COVID-19 vaccine. The sequenced sample was peripheral blood, obtained 28 days after the second AZD1222 dose. The chain has TRBV3-1 (or the pseudogene TRBV3-2) and TRBJ1-4, with TRBD1 identical over 7 bases. The CDR3 here is CASSQSQGLDEKLFF. CDR3 bases: TGTGCCAGCAGCCAGTCACAGGGGTTGGATGAAAAACTGTTTTTT.